This T cell receptor beta chain was sequenced for a study of blood T cell repertoires in COVID-19. Per the original data handling: Researchers report that nucleated cell counts were estimated from reference gene primer amplification. Sequencing used immunoSEQ multiplex PCR; TCRdb keeps in-frame clones, though not all of them. V, J and clone size are those of that table, while D and trimming were read from the DNA. The profile shows tens of thousands of clones, around 87% of them singletons. The clonotype comes from a human donor with acute or convalescent COVID-19. The donor label of this sample is uncertain. The sequenced sample was peripheral blood.

CDR3 DNA: TGTGCCAGCATTCGACAGGGGGCTTTCGCCGGGGAGCTGTTTTTT. Amino acid sequence: CASIRQGAFAGELFF. This chain links TRBV28 with TRBJ2-2; 10 bases map to TRBD1. Looked up from germline, CDR1 is MDHEN and CDR2 is SYDVKM. V dropped 7 bases and J dropped 6; count of bases not matched to a gene: 8. This CDR3 has 15 amino acids.